This TCR beta chain comes out of a study of blood T cell repertoires in COVID-19. Authors' data handling: Using reference gene primer amplification, nucleated cell counts were estimated. Only in-frame clones appear in the TCRdb table, and some are missing; sequencing was by immunoSEQ multiplex PCR. The DNA was the basis for D and trimming; V, J and clone size are from that table. The sample records some 200,000 clones, more than 75% being singletons. This clone has just one count. Material for sequencing was peripheral blood. The clonotype was recovered from a man older than 75 with acute or convalescent COVID-19.

CDR3 amino acids: CANAVYQSPSGRSGSYNEQFF. DNA of the CDR3: TGTGCCAATGCAGTTTACCAATCCCCTAGCGGGAGGTCGGGCTCCTACAATGAGCAGTTCTTC. The chain joins TRBV27 to TRBJ2-1; 11 positions match TRBD2. V lost 10 bases and J lost 0; bases outside the gene matches: 23. Looked up from germline, CDR1 is MNHEY and CDR2 is SMNVEV (reference sequence). This CDR3 spans 21 amino acids.